These T cell receptor beta chains were read from a single sample in a study of early T cells in non-severe SARS-CoV-2 infection. MiXCR, applied by TCRdb to the 5' RACE reads, yields one record per CDR3 protein. This sample has 50,000 to 65,000 distinct CDR3 sequences, with about 9.1% found just once. Sequences were obtained from whole blood. The receptors were gathered from an adult who was a healthcare worker with PCR-confirmed SARS-CoV-2 infection or an uninfected control (not recorded which). Each CDR3 is given with its conserved first and last residue. The D gene is left open where the match is weak. A clone size is listed for some rows: how often the clone was seen (once, few, many), or a class if it is expanded.

D gene	CDR3 length	V gene	J gene	clone size	CDR3 DNA	CDR3 protein
TRBD2	17	TRBV7-2	TRBJ2-3	many	TGTGCCAGCAGAAGGACTAGCGGGGGGGCCGGCACAGATACGCAGTATTTT	CASRRTSGGAGTDTQYF
-	12	TRBV6-2/TRBV6-3	TRBJ2-1	many	TGTGCCAGCAGTTACTTCCCCAATGAGCAGTTCTTC	CASSYFPNEQFF
-	13	TRBV6-1	TRBJ2-7	-	TGTGCCAGCAGTGAAGTCCCAGACACCCAAAGTGTCTTC	CASSEVPDTQSVF
TRBD2	14	TRBV20-1	TRBJ2-1	-	TGCAGTGCTCGACTAGCGGGGGAAGACAATGAGCAGTTCTTC	CSARLAGEDNEQFF
TRBD1	13	TRBV6-5	TRBJ2-1	many	TGTGCCAGCAGTTACTCCGGACAGGGGGCTCAGTTCTTC	CASSYSGQGAQFF
TRBD2	16	TRBV3-1	TRBJ2-3	many	TGTGCCAGCAGCCACCCTAGCGGGGCTAGCACAGATACGCAGTATTTT	CASSHPSGASTDTQYF
-	15	TRBV7-9	TRBJ2-2	many	TGTGCCAGCAGCATCGACAGGCCGAACACCGGGGAGCTGTTTTTT	CASSIDRPNTGELFF
TRBD1	15	TRBV5-1	TRBJ1-6	many	TGCGCCAGCAGCTTGTGGGACAGGGTGAATTCACCCCTCCACTTT	CASSLWDRVNSPLHF
TRBD2	15	TRBV20-1	TRBJ2-7	-	TGCAGTGCTAGACGAGCGGGAGGGCAGAGTGGAGAGCAGTACTTC	CSARRAGGQSGEQYF
-	13	TRBV2	TRBJ2-1	many	TGTGCCAGCCACAGACTGGGGTACAATGAGCAGTTCTTC	CASHRLGYNEQFF
-	14	TRBV27	TRBJ1-1	-	TGTGCCAGCACCCGACAATTCGGCAGCACTGAAGCTTTCTTT	CASTRQFGSTEAFF
-	14	TRBV6-5	TRBJ2-3	many	TGTGCCAGCCGAGGGGCCCTAACCACAGATACGCAGTATTTT	CASRGALTTDTQYF
-	12	TRBV9	TRBJ2-5	many	TGTGCCAGCAGCCCAAACCAGGAGACCCAGTACTTC	CASSPNQETQYF
TRBD2	14	TRBV29-1	TRBJ2-7	-	TGCAGCGTTGCCCGAGCGGGGGGTACCTACGAGCAGTACTTC	CSVARAGGTYEQYF
-	15	TRBV14	TRBJ2-3	many	TGTGCCAGCAGCCCACGTTTTGGCGCGGCAGATACGCAGTATTTT	CASSPRFGAADTQYF
-	13	TRBV27	TRBJ1-5	many	TGTGCCAGCAGTTTAGGGGAATACCAGCCCCAGCATTTT	CASSLGEYQPQHF
-	14	TRBV2	TRBJ2-7	many	TGTGCCAGCAGGGAGGGACGGAGGACCTACGAGCAGTACTTC	CASREGRRTYEQYF
-	12	TRBV6-2/TRBV6-3	TRBJ1-1	many	TGTGCCAGCAGTTACTCGGGGGGTCGAGCTTTCTTT	CASSYSGGRAFF
TRBD2	15	TRBV7-3	TRBJ2-2	many	TGTGCCAGCGGCGAACTAGCGACGGGGACCGGGGAGCTGTTTTTT	CASGELATGTGELFF
-	12	TRBV20-1	TRBJ2-7	many	TGCAGTGCTAGAGATCCTGCCTACGAGCAGTACTTC	CSARDPAYEQYF
-	14	TRBV4-2	TRBJ2-3	many	TGTGCCAGCAGCCAAGATCTTCGTACAGATACGCAGTATTTT	CASSQDLRTDTQYF
-	14	TRBV3-1	TRBJ1-4	few	TGTGCCAGCAGCCTCCGGGGGACTAATGAAAAACTGTTTTTT	CASSLRGTNEKLFF